The following is a T cell receptor beta chain sequence with its context. Its antigen is unidentified. These data belong to a study of blood T cells in healthy people across ages. Points from the study as a whole: Age advanced and TCR beta diversity per million T cells fell, roughly linearly.

Primers used in a second PCR of roughly 6 to 11 cycles were a sample-barcoded 5' primer and a J-beta primer mix. From the 5' RACE reads, TCRdb called clonotypes with MiXCR, one entry per CDR3 protein. The sample shows more than 750,000 distinct CDR3 sequences, about 28% of them seen only once. The data also belong to a second study, concerning T cells of mothers and their children.

Specimen: blood. The TCR comes from a woman in her 40s in good health.

For the CDR3, the DNA is TGTGCCAGCAGCTCGTTAACTACGAACACCGGGGAGCTGTTTTTT. This codes for CASSSLTTNTGELFF. This chain joins TRBV7-3 and TRBJ2-2; D is undetermined. V was pared by 4 bases and J by 0 bases, with 9 bases between. Germline lookup yields CDR1 SGHTA and CDR2 FQGTGA. The length of the CDR3 is 15 residues. The full variable domain, its missing parts supplied by reference TRBV7-3 and TRBJ2-2, is GAGVSQTPSNKVTEKGKYVELRCDPISGHTALYWYRQSLGQGPEFLIYFQGTGAADDSGLPNDRFFAVRPEGSVSTLKIQRTERGDSAVYLCASSSLTTNTGELFFGEGSRLTVL.